This TCR beta chain was found in a study of T-cell reconstitution after alpha-beta-depleted transplantation in children (dated by TCRdb to about 2016). About the study as a whole: Using TCR repertoire profiling, the study followed T-cell immune reconstitution in a quantitative way in children after TCRalphabeta/CD19-depleted allogeneic hematopoietic cell transplantation.

This clonotype turned up a few times. This receptor's antigen is unknown. The sample holds no much larger clone one base away, and base qualities are not on file. Libraries were constructed by PCR. Sequencing relied on an Illumina HiSeq 2500. TCR library preparation used molecular barcoding, with unique molecular identifiers applied to normalize quantification of the TCRbeta repertoire. TCRdb passed the public sequencing reads through fastp at Q25 and MiXCR, retaining productive beta sequences. Identical CDR3 proteins give one entry, which carries the most common genes and DNA. The sample table contains around 410,000 distinct CDR3 sequences; only one count was recorded for about a tenth of them. The ten biggest clones cover roughly 5% of the sample. The germline V gene specifies SGHAT as CDR1 and FQNNGV as CDR2. V is trimmed back by 6 bases and J by 2 bases, and the junction contains 7 bases that no gene match accounts for. The CDR3 numbers 15 residues from cysteine through phenylalanine. Just the 45-base CDR3 DNA is kept, in frame starting at base 1.

Recombination linked TRBV11-2 to TRBJ2-3; TRBD2 matches 8 bases in the middle. The clonotype comes from a human donor who donated a stem cell graft to a child with acute myeloid leukemia. The sequences come from PBMCs from the stem cell graft donor, collected from the stem cell graft. CDR3 region: CASRTGLAFTDTQYF. The DNA is TGTGCCAGCAGGACCGGACTAGCATTCACAGATACGCAGTATTTT.